This entry is about one TCR beta chain. Here immunoSEQ multiplex PCR was the method, and the copy in TCRdb shows in-frame clones only, minus some. Of almost 400,000 clones in the sample, around 87% were seen once. This sample was taken from a study of blood T cell repertoires in COVID-19. Study at large: Samples representing acute and convalescent COVID-19 were sourced from the United States, Italy and Spain.

Germline assignment: CDR1 SGHKS and CDR2 YYEKEE (reference sequence). The length of the CDR3 is 13 residues. Trimming removed 0 bases at V and 6 bases at J, with 9 bases between. The chain carries TRBV5-5 and TRBJ1-1, with a weak D call TRBD1 (5 bases). Sequencing input: peripheral blood. The sequence was collected from a woman in her sixties or seventies with COVID-19, enrolled during active disease. DNA for the CDR3: TGTGCCAGCAGCTTGGTGTGGGGGGCTGAAGCTTTCTTT. Amino acids: CASSLVWGAEAFF.